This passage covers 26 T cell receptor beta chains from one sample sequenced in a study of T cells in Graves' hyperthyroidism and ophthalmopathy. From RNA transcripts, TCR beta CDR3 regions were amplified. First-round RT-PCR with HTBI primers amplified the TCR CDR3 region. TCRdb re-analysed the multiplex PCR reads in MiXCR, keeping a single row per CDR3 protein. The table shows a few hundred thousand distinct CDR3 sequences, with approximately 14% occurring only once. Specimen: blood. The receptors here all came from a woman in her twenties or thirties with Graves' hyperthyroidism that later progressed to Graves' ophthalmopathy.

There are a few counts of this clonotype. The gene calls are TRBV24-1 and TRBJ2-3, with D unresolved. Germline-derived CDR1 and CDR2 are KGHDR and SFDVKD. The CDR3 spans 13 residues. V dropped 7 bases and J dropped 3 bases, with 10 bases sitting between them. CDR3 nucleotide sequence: TGTGCCACCAGGACCAGATTAACAGATACGCAGTATTTT. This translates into CATRTRLTDTQYF.

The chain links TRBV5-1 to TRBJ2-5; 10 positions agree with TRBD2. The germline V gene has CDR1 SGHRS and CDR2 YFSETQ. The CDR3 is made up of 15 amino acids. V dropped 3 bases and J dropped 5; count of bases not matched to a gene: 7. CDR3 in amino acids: CASSSSLAGEETQYF. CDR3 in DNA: TGCGCCAGCAGCTCCAGTCTAGCGGGAGAGGAGACCCAGTACTTC.

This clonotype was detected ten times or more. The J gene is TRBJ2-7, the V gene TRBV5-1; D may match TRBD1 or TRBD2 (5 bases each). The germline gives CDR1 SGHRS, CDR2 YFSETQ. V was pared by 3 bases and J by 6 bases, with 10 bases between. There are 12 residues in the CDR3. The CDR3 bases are TGCGCCAGCAGCTACCTTGGGGGCGAGCAGTACTTC. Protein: CASSYLGGEQYF.

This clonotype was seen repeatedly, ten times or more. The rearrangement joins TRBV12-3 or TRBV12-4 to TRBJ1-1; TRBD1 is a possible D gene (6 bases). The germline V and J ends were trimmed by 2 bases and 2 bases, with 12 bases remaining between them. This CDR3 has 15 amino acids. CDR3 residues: CASSLLGALNTEAFF. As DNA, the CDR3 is TGTGCCAGCAGTTTATTGGGGGCACTAAACACTGAAGCTTTCTTT.

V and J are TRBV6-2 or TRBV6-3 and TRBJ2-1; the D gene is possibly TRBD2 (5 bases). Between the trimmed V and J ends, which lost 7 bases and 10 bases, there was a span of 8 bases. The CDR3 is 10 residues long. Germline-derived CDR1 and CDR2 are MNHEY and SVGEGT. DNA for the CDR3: TGTGCCAGCACCCGACTAGAGCAGTTCTTC. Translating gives CASTRLEQFF.

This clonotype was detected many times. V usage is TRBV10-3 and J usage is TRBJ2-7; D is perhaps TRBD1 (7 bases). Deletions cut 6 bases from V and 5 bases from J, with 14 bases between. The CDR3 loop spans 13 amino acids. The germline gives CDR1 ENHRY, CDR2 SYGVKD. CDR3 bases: TGTGCCATCAGGGGTCAGGGGGGCGACGAGCAGTACTTC. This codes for CAIRGQGGDEQYF.

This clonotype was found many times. The CDR3 sequence is CASSLPGPFTYEQYF. Written as DNA, the CDR3 is TGTGCCAGCAGCCTACCGGGACCCTTTACCTACGAGCAGTACTTC. The chain recombines TRBV7-8 with TRBJ2-7, with D perhaps matching TRBD1 or TRBD2 (5 bases each). This CDR3 comprises 15 residues. Per germline, CDR1 SGHVS and CDR2 FQNEAQ. Trimming took off 5 bases at V and 2 bases at J, with 16 bases between the two ends.

This CDR3 is CASSFRGVNYNEQFF. The CDR3 DNA follows: TGTGCCAGCAGTTTTAGGGGGGTAAATTACAATGAGCAGTTCTTC. The chain carries TRBV28 and TRBJ2-1; D assignment may be TRBD1 or TRBD2 (6 bases each). CDR1 and CDR2 from the germline V gene are MDHEN and SYDVKM. This CDR3 spans 15 amino acids. Deletions cut 3 bases from V and 4 bases from J, with 13 bases between.

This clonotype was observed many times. This CDR3 reads CASTPGQGAFSSYNEQFF. The CDR3 region has the DNA TGTGCCAGCACCCCGGGACAGGGGGCCTTTAGCTCCTACAATGAGCAGTTCTTC. The genes are TRBV19 and TRBJ2-1; 12 bases align to TRBD1. CDR1 and CDR2 (germline): LNHDA, SQIVND (reference sequence). V lost 9 bases and J lost 0; bases outside the gene matches: 12. The CDR3 totals 18 residues. The whole variable domain, filled in from reference TRBV19 and TRBJ2-1, reads DGGITQSPKYLFRKEGQNVTLSCEQNLNHDAMYWYRQDPGQGLRLIYYSQIVNDFQKGDIAEGYSVSREKKESFPLTVTSAQKNPTAFYLCASTPGQGAFSSYNEQFFGPGTRLTVL.

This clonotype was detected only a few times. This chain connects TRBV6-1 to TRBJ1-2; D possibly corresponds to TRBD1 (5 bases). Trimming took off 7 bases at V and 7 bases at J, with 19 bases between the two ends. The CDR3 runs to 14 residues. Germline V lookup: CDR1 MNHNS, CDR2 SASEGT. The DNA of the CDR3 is TGTGCCAGCACTACGGGGAGCAGGGAGGCTGGCTACACCTTC. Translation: CASTTGSREAGYTF.

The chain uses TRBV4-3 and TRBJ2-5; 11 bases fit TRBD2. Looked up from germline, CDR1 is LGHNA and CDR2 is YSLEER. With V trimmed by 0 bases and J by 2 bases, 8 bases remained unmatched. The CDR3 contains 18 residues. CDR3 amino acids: CASSQELAGAHLQETQYF. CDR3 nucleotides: TGCGCCAGCAGCCAAGAACTAGCGGGAGCCCATTTACAAGAGACCCAGTACTTC.

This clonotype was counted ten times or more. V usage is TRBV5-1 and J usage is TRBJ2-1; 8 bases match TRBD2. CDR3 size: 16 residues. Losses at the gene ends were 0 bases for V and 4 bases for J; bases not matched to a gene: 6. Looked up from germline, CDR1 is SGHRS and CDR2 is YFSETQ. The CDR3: CASSLVASGPYNEQFF. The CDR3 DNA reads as TGCGCCAGCAGCTTGGTAGCTAGCGGGCCGTACAATGAGCAGTTCTTC.

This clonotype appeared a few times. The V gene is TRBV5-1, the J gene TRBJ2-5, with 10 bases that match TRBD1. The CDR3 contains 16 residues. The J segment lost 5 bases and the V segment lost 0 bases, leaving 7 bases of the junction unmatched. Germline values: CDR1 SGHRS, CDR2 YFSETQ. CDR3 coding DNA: TGCGCCAGCAGCTTGGGATCCGGGACAGGGGTGGAGACCCAGTACTTC. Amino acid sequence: CASSLGSGTGVETQYF.

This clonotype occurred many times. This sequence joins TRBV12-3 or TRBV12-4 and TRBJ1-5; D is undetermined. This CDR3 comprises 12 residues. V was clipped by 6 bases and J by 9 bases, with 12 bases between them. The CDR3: CASSAIYLPQHF. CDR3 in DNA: TGTGCCAGCAGCGCCATTTATTTGCCCCAGCATTTT.

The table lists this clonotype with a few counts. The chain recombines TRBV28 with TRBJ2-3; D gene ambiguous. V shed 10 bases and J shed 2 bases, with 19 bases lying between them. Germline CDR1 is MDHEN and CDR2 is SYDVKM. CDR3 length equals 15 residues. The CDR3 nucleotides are TGTGCCACCTCTAGGGCCTCTACTAACACAGATACGCAGTATTTT. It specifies CATSRASTNTDTQYF.

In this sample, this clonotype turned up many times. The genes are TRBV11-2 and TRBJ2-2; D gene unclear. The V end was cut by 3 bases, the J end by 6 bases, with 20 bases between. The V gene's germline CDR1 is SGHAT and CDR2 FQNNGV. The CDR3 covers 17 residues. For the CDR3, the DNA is TGTGCCAGCAGCTTGTCTGCAGCTATGGGTTTACCCGGGGAGCTGTTTTTT. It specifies CASSLSAAMGLPGELFF.

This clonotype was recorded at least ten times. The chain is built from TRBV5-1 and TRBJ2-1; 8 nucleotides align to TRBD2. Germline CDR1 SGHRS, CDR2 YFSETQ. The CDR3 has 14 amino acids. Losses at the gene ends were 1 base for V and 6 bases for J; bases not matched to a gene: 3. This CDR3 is CASSLREGRNEQFF. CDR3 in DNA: TGCGCCAGCAGCTTGCGGGAGGGCCGCAATGAGCAGTTCTTC.

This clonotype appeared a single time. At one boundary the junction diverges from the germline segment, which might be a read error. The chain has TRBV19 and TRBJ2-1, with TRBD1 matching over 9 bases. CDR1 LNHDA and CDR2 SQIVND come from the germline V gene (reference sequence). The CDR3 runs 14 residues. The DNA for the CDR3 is TGTGTCAGTAGCCCCGGGACAGGGCGGAATGAGCAGTTCTTC. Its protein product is CVSSPGTGRNEQFF.

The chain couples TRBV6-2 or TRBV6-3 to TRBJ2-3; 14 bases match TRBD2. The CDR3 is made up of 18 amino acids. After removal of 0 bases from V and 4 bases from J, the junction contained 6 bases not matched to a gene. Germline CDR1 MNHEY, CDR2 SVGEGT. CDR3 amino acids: CASSYSHLTSGRADTQYF. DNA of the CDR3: TGTGCCAGCAGTTACTCCCACCTGACTAGCGGGAGGGCAGATACGCAGTATTTT.

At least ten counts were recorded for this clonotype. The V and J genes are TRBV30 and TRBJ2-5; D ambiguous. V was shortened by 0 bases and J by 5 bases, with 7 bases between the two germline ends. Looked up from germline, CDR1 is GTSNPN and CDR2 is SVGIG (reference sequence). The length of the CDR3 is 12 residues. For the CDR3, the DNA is TGTGCCTGGAGTGTACGGACGGAGACCCAGTACTTC. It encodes CAWSVRTETQYF.

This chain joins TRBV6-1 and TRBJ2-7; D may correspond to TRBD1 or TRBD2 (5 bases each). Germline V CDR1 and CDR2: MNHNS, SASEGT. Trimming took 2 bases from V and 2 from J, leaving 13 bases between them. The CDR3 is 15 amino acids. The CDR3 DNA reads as TGTGCCAGCAGTGAAAATGGGGACGCTGCCTACGAGCAGTACTTC. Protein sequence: CASSENGDAAYEQYF.

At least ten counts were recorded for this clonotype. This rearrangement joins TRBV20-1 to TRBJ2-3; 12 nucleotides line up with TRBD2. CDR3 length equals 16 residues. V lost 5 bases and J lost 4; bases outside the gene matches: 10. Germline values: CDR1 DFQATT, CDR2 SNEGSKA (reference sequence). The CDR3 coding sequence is TGCAGTGCTCGAAACAGACTAGCGGGAGTATCAGATACGCAGTATTTT. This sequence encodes CSARNRLAGVSDTQYF.

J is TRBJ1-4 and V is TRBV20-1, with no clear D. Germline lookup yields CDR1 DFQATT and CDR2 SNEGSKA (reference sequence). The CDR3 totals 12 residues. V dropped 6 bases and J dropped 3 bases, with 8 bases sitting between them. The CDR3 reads CSAVRANEKLFF. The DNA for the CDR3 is TGCAGTGCAGTTCGAGCTAATGAAAAACTGTTTTTT.

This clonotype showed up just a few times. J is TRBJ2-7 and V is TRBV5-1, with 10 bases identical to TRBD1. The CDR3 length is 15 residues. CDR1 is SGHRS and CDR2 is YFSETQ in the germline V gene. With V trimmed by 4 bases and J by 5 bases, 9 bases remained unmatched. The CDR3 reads CASSPGTGVDDEQYF. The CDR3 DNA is TGCGCCAGCAGCCCCGGGACAGGGGTCGACGACGAGCAGTACTTC.

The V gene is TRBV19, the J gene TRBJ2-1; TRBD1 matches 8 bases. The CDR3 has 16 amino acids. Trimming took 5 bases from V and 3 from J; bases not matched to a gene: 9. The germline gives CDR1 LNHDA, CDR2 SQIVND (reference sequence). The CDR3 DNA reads TGTGCCAGTAGTCCCTCTGACAGGGGTGTCTACAATGAGCAGTTCTTC. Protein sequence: CASSPSDRGVYNEQFF.

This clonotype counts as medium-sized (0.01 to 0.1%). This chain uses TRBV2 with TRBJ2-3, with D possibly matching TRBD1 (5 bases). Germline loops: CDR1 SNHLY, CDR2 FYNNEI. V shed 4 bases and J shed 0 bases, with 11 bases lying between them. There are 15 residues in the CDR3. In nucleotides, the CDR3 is TGTGCCAGCAGTGTGCAGGGAACCAGCACAGATACGCAGTATTTT. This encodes CASSVQGTSTDTQYF.